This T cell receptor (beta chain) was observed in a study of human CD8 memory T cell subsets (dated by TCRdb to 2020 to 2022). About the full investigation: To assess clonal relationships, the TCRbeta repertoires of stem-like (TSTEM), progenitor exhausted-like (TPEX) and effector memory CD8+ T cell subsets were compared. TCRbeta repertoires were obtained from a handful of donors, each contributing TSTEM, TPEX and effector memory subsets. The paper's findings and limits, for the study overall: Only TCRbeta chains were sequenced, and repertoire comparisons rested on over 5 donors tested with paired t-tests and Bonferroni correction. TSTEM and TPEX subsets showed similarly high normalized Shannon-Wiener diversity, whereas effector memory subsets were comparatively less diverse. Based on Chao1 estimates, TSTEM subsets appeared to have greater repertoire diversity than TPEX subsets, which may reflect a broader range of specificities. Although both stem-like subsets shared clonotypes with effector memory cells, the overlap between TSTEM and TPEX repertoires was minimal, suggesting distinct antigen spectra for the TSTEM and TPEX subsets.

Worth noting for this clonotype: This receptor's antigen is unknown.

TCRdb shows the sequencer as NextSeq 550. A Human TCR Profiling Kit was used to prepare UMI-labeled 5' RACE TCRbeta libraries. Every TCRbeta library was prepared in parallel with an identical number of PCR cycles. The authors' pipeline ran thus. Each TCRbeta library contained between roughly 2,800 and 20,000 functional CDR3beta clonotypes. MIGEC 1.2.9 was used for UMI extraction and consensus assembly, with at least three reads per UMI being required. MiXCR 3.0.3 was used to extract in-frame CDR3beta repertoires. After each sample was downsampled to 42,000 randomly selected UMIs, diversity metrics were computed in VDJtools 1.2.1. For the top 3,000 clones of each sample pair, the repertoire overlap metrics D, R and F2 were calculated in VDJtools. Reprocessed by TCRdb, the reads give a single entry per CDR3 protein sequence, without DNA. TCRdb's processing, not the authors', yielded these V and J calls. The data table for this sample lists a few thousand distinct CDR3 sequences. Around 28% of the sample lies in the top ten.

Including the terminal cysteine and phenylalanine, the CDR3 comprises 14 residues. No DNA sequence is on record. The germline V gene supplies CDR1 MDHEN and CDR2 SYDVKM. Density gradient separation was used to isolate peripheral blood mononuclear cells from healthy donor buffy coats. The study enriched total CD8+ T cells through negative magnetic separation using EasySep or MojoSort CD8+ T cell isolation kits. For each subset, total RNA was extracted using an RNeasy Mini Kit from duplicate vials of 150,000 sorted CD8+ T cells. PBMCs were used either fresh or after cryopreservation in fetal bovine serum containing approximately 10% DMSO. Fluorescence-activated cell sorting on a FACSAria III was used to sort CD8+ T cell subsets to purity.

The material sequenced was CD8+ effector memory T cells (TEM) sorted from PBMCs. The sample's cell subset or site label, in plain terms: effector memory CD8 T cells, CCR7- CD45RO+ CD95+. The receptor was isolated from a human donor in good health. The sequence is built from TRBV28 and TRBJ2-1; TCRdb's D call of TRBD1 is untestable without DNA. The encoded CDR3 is CASYGPPSYNEQFF.